The TCR beta chain described here comes from a study of blood T cell repertoires in COVID-19. Study background: Some COVID-19 samples were acute and others convalescent; all came from the United States, Italy and Spain. The cDNA or gDNA used as material had been derived from T cells, B-cell-depleted T cells, or PBMCs.

Germline CDR1 is SGHNT and CDR2 is YENEEA. Trimming removed 3 bases at V and 2 bases at J, with 3 bases between. CDR3 length: 12 amino acids. Remarks on this clone: Different DNA sequences within this sample yield the same CDR3.

Original handling: Nucleated cell counts were estimated from reference gene primer amplification. Clones were sequenced by immunoSEQ multiplex PCR, and TCRdb holds only the in-frame ones, with some missing. The D gene and trimming were derived from the DNA, and the V and J assignments and clone size from that table. Of a few hundred thousand clones in the sample, 70% to 90% were seen once. The source is a man between 40 and 49 years old with acute or convalescent COVID-19. The sequenced sample was peripheral blood. V and J are TRBV11-3 and TRBJ2-3; D uncertain. CDR3 coding DNA: TGTGCCAGCAGCTTTCACACAGATACGCAGTATTTT. Its translation is CASSFHTDTQYF.